Following are 23 T cell receptor beta chains from one sample sequenced in a study of T-cell reconstitution after alpha-beta-depleted transplantation in children. Unique molecular identifiers were used to barcode this TCRbeta library. TCRdb used MiXCR to reprocess the PCR reads, holding one entry per CDR3 protein. The sample carries a few hundred thousand distinct CDR3 sequences, roughly a tenth recorded once. This sample comprised PBMCs from the stem cell graft donor, obtained from the stem cell graft. Receptors originate from a human donor who donated a stem cell graft to a child with acute myeloid leukemia.

This clonotype has at least ten counts. The chain recombines TRBV20-1 with TRBJ2-1; no clear D gene. CDR3 length: 12 residues. V gave up 7 bases and J gave up 7 bases, with 14 bases separating them. Germline V gene lookup returns CDR1 DFQATT and CDR2 SNEGSKA (reference sequence). CDR3 nucleotide sequence: TGCAGTGAACTTACCCTCGGGAATGAGCAGTTCTTC. Protein product: CSELTLGNEQFF.

The J gene is TRBJ2-1, the V gene TRBV5-1; D may correspond to TRBD1 or TRBD2 (5 bases each). Trimming took 1 base from V and 9 from J, leaving 14 bases between them. Germline-derived CDR1 and CDR2 are SGHRS and YFSETQ. There are 14 residues in the CDR3. DNA for the CDR3: TGCGCCAGCAGCTTGTCCGGACTGCAGGGTGAGCAGTTCTTC. Its translation: CASSLSGLQGEQFF.

This clonotype was recorded a few times. The chain is built from TRBV4-1 and TRBJ2-2, with a weak D call TRBD1 (5 bases). The CDR3 totals 14 residues. Germline lookup yields CDR1 MGHRA and CDR2 YSYEKL. Trimming cost V 5 bases and J 8 bases, with 15 bases left between them. CDR3 bases: TGCGCCAGCAGCTGGGGCAGGACGACTGGGGAGCTGTTTTTT. Residues: CASSWGRTTGELFF.

This clonotype has ten or more counts. This chain uses TRBV5-5 with TRBJ2-1; D gene uncertain. CDR1 and CDR2 from the germline V gene are SGHKS and YYEKEE (reference sequence). The V and J ends lost 1 base and 4 bases respectively, with 6 bases between them. CDR3 size: 13 residues. In DNA form, the CDR3 reads TGTGCCAGCAGCTTGCTAGTGTACAATGAGCAGTTCTTC. Translation gives CASSLLVYNEQFF.

This clonotype was counted only a few times. The V gene is TRBV5-1, the J gene TRBJ2-2; the D is unclear. Germline lookup yields CDR1 SGHRS and CDR2 YFSETQ. The CDR3 runs to 15 residues. Between the trimmed V and J ends, which lost 4 bases and 2 bases, there was a span of 12 bases. Here the CDR3 DNA reads TGCGCCAGCAGCATCCCGACGGGCAACACCGGGGAGCTGTTTTTT. Translation: CASSIPTGNTGELFF. The full variable domain, with the rest looked up from reference TRBV5-1 and TRBJ2-2, is KAGVTQTPRYLIKTRGQQVTLSCSPISGHRSVSWYQQTPGQGLQFLFEYFSETQRNKGNFPGRFSGRQFSNSRSEMNVSTLELGDSALYLCASSIPTGNTGELFFGEGSRLTVL.

The J gene is TRBJ2-2, the V gene TRBV5-6, with TRBD1 as a possible D gene (5 bases). Deletions cut 1 base from V and 3 bases from J, with 10 bases between. This CDR3 is 15 amino acids long. Germline lookup yields CDR1 SGHDT and CDR2 YYEEEE. The CDR3: CASSLWGAHTGELFF. The CDR3 coding sequence is TGTGCCAGCAGCTTGTGGGGCGCGCACACCGGGGAGCTGTTTTTT.

This clonotype was counted between two and nine times. The V gene is TRBV7-2, the J gene TRBJ2-7, with no clear D. The CDR3 is 14 residues long. Germline V gene lookup returns CDR1 SGHTA and CDR2 FQGNSA. The V end was cut by 5 bases, the J end by 1 base, with 12 bases between. CDR3 protein: CASSPPWGSYEQYF. The CDR3 DNA reads TGTGCCAGCAGCCCGCCTTGGGGATCCTACGAGCAGTACTTC.

This clonotype came up a few times. The chain uses TRBV3-1 and TRBJ1-3, with D unresolved. The CDR3 runs 17 residues. V lost 0 bases and J lost 0, with 12 bases in between. Germline-derived CDR1 and CDR2 are LGHDT and YNNKEL (reference sequence). CDR3 protein: CASSQEIGGRSGNTIYF. The CDR3 DNA follows: TGTGCCAGCAGCCAAGAAATTGGCGGCCGCTCTGGAAACACCATATATTTT.

The chain recombines TRBV5-8 with TRBJ1-2; D unclear. The CDR3 runs 15 residues. From germline, CDR1 is SGHTS and CDR2 YDEGEE. Between the trimmed V and J ends, which lost 4 bases and 4 bases, there was a span of 17 bases. CDR3 residues: CASSPRSGDPYGYTF. DNA for the CDR3: TGTGCCAGCAGCCCCAGGTCAGGCGACCCCTATGGCTACACCTTC.

The chain links TRBV20-1 to TRBJ1-5, with a weak D call TRBD1 (5 bases). Germline V gene lookup returns CDR1 DFQATT and CDR2 SNEGSKA (reference sequence). Trimming took 0 bases from V and 6 from J, leaving 18 bases between them. This CDR3 contains 16 residues. CDR3 bases: TGCAGTGCTAGAGATGGGTCGGCAGGGCAAGGTCAGCCCCAGCATTTT. It is translated as CSARDGSAGQGQPQHF.

The gene calls are TRBV9 and TRBJ1-1; D gene uncertain. The V gene lost 2 bases and the J gene lost 6 bases, with 17 bases spanning the gap. Per the germline V gene, CDR1 is SGDLS and CDR2 is YYNGEE. The CDR3 has 15 amino acids. The CDR3 coding sequence is TGTGCCAGCAGCGTTCAACCGGACGGAGAATCTGAAGCTTTCTTT. Translation gives CASSVQPDGESEAFF. The whole variable domain, filled in from reference TRBV9 and TRBJ1-1, reads DSGVTQTPKHLITATGQRVTLRCSPRSGDLSVYWYQQSLDQGLQFLIQYYNGEERAKGNILERFSAQQFPDLHSELNLSSLELGDSALYFCASSVQPDGESEAFFGQGTRLTVV.

In its sample, this clonotype was seen a few times. The chain employs TRBV9 and TRBJ2-1; TRBD2 matches at 8 bases. CDR1 and CDR2 from the germline V gene are SGDLS and YYNGEE. V was pared by 2 bases and J by 4 bases, with 5 bases of the junction left unmatched. The CDR3 totals 15 residues. Written as DNA, the CDR3 is TGTGCCAGCAGCGTTTCCCTAGCGGGTTACAATGAGCAGTTCTTC. Translation gives CASSVSLAGYNEQFF.

This clonotype was counted between two and nine times. The rearrangement joins TRBV27 to TRBJ2-7; D perhaps matches TRBD2 (5 bases). Trimming took off 2 bases at V and 2 bases at J, with 10 bases between the two ends. The CDR3 loop spans 14 amino acids. In germline, CDR1 is MNHEY, CDR2 SMNVEV (reference sequence). The CDR3 DNA reads TGTGCCAGCAGTTTAGCGACCGGGACCTACGAGCAGTACTTC. Amino acid sequence: CASSLATGTYEQYF.

The genes are TRBV24-1 and TRBJ2-7; D gene uncertain. V was shortened by 5 bases and J by 7 bases, with 20 bases between the two germline ends. CDR1 is KGHDR and CDR2 is SFDVKD in the germline V gene. The CDR3 consists of 15 residues. The CDR3: CATSGRQTFLGEQYV. For the CDR3, the DNA is TGTGCCACCAGTGGGAGACAAACCTTTTTAGGGGAGCAGTACGTC.

This clonotype has only a few counts. V usage is TRBV20-1 and J usage is TRBJ2-1; 8 nucleotides align to TRBD1. The CDR3 contains 14 residues. With V trimmed by 6 bases and J by 3 bases, 7 bases remained unmatched. CDR1 is DFQATT, CDR2 SNEGSKA, per germline (reference sequence). Here the CDR3 reads CSADPGQDYNEQFF. In nucleotides, the CDR3 is TGCAGTGCAGACCCGGGACAGGACTACAATGAGCAGTTCTTC.

This chain links TRBV7-9 with TRBJ2-2; 9 bases match TRBD2. V was clipped by 5 bases and J by 2 bases; unmatched bases: 6. Germline V lookup: CDR1 SEHNR, CDR2 FQNEAQ (reference sequence). The CDR3 has 16 residues. As DNA, the CDR3 is TGTGCCAGCAGCGGGAGACTAGCGGCTAACACCGGGGAGCTGTTTTTT. This gives the protein CASSGRLAANTGELFF.

V and J are TRBV7-9 and TRBJ2-6; 8 bases align to TRBD1. CDR1 is SEHNR, CDR2 FQNEAQ, per germline (reference sequence). With 5 bases clipped from V and 4 bases from J, the junction kept 10 bases outside the gene matches. CDR3 length equals 17 residues. The CDR3 nucleotides are TGTGCCAGCAGCCGAACCCGACAGGGGAGAGGGGCCAACGTCCTGACTTTC. Its translation is CASSRTRQGRGANVLTF.

The chain has TRBV7-9 and TRBJ2-2, with 9 bases identical to TRBD2. The CDR3 runs 16 residues. Germline V CDR1 and CDR2: SEHNR, FQNEAQ (reference sequence). Trimming cost V 6 bases and J 2 bases; bases outside gene matches: 7. The CDR3 spells CASSHERGVNTGELFF. For the CDR3, the DNA is TGTGCCAGCAGTCATGAGCGGGGGGTAAACACCGGGGAGCTGTTTTTT.

This clonotype occurred a few times. This rearrangement joins TRBV6-1 to TRBJ2-2, with D uncertain. Germline V gene sequence: CDR1 MNHNS, CDR2 SASEGT. V was trimmed by 8 bases and J by 1 base, leaving 8 bases between them. This CDR3 has 13 amino acids. CDR3 coding DNA: TGTGCCAGCCGAGCAGAGAACACCGGGGAGCTGTTTTTT. It is translated as CASRAENTGELFF.

The table lists this clonotype with many counts. Written as DNA, the CDR3 is TGCAGTGCTAGGCAGGGGGAGGATAGGGAGACCCAGTACTTC. Its protein is CSARQGEDRETQYF. The chain has TRBV20-1 and TRBJ2-5, with D possibly matching TRBD1 (7 bases). The V gene lost 3 bases and the J gene lost 5 bases, with 16 bases spanning the gap. Germline-derived CDR1 and CDR2 are DFQATT and SNEGSKA (reference sequence). This CDR3 is 14 amino acids long.

This clonotype came up a few times. The CDR3 nucleotides read TGTGCCAGCAGATCAGGAGGGATGGGTGGCTACACCTTC. The encoded protein is CASRSGGMGGYTF. The chain has TRBV27 and TRBJ1-2; D unresolved. Germline lookup yields CDR1 MNHEY and CDR2 SMNVEV (reference sequence). CDR3 length: 13 amino acids. The ends were cut back, 6 bases at V and 7 bases at J, with 15 bases in the middle.

This clonotype was found a few times. The CDR3 protein is CSVEGGRGRETQYF. For the CDR3, the DNA is TGCAGCGTTGAGGGGGGGAGGGGCCGGGAGACCCAGTACTTC. This sequence joins TRBV29-1 and TRBJ2-5; 7 bases align to TRBD2. CDR1 and CDR2 (germline): SQVTM, ANQGSEA. This CDR3 has 14 amino acids. The ends lost 3 bases at V and 5 bases at J; junction bases unmatched: 9.

In this sample, this clonotype turned up a few times. V is TRBV20-1 and J is TRBJ2-3; 7 nucleotides agree with TRBD2. The V gene's germline CDR1 is DFQATT and CDR2 SNEGSKA (reference sequence). This CDR3 is 15 amino acids long. V lost 8 bases and J lost 2; bases outside the gene matches: 13. The CDR3 bases are TGCAGTTCCCTCCAGACTAGCACCTTCACAGATACGCAGTATTTT. It encodes CSSLQTSTFTDTQYF.